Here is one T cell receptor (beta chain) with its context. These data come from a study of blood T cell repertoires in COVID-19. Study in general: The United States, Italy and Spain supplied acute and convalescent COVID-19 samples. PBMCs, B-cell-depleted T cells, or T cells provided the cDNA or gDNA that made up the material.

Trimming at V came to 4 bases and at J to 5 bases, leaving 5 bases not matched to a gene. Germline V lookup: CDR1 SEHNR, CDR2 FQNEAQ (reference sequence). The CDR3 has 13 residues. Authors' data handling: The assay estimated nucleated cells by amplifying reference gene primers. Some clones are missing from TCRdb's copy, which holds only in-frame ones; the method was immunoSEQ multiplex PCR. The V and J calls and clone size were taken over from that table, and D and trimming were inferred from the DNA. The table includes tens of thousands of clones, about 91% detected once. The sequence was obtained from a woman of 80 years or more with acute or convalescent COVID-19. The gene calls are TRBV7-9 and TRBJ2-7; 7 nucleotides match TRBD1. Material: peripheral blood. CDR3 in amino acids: CASSSSGTDEQYF. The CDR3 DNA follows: TGTGCCAGCAGCTCCTCAGGGACAGACGAGCAGTACTTC.